Listed here are 5 T cell receptor beta chains from one sample, sequenced in a study of CD8 T cells in ankylosing spondylitis. TCRdb used MiXCR to reprocess the 5' RACE reads, holding one entry per CDR3 protein. The sample holds about 15,000 distinct CDR3 sequences; approximately 2.5% are singletons and the top ten take around 10%. The sample taken for sequencing was blood, either unsorted or a sorted T cell fraction (not recorded which). These receptor sequences come from a male donor with ankylosing spondylitis or in good health (not recorded which).

This clonotype is medium-sized by share. The V call is TRBV9, the J call TRBJ2-1, with D possibly TRBD2 on 6 matching bases. Trimming stripped 4 bases from V and 10 bases from J, with 12 bases between. CDR3 length: 12 amino acids. Germline values: CDR1 SGDLS, CDR2 YYNGEE. The CDR3 DNA is TGTGCCAGCAGCAGTCAGGCGGGGGAGCAGTTCTTC. Translating it yields CASSSQAGEQFF.

This clonotype has a count of ten or more. The gene calls are TRBV9 and TRBJ2-7; D possibly corresponds to TRBD1 (6 bases). Trimming shortened V by 0 bases and J by 5 bases, and 12 bases separated the two germline ends. The CDR3 is 14 amino acids. Germline V lookup: CDR1 SGDLS, CDR2 YYNGEE. The CDR3 DNA reads as TGTGCCAGCAGCGTAGGGCAGGGGCGAGACGAGCAGTACTTC. The encoded protein is CASSVGQGRDEQYF.

This clonotype was seen many times. The chain joins TRBV9 to TRBJ2-3; D unclear. There are 15 residues in the CDR3. Trimming removed 3 bases at V and 4 bases at J, with 15 bases between. Germline CDR1 SGDLS, CDR2 YYNGEE. For the CDR3, the DNA is TGTGCCAGCAGCGCTGGACCAGCCGGTCCAGATACGCAGTATTTT. Amino acids: CASSAGPAGPDTQYF.

This clonotype was seen at least ten times. V and J are TRBV9 and TRBJ2-7; 14 nucleotides agree with TRBD2. The CDR3 runs to 23 residues. J gave up 2 bases and V 0 bases, and 22 bases lay outside the gene matches. Germline CDR1 and CDR2: SGDLS and YYNGEE. In nucleotides, the CDR3 is TGTGCCAGCAGCGTAGGGCCAGCCATGACTAGCGGGAGGGCCGCGAGTATCCCCTACGAGCAGTACTTC. Translating gives CASSVGPAMTSGRAASIPYEQYF.

This clonotype was recorded many times. V gene TRBV9 combines with J gene TRBJ2-3; 7 bases map to TRBD2. V lost 4 bases to trimming and J lost 3 bases; unmatched junction nucleotides: 8. The CDR3 loop spans 15 amino acids. CDR1 is SGDLS and CDR2 is YYNGEE in the germline V gene. The CDR3 nucleotides read TGTGCCAGCAGCCCCATAGCGGGTTCGACAGATACGCAGTATTTT. It is translated as CASSPIAGSTDTQYF.